This T cell receptor (beta chain) was retrieved from a study of cytomegalovirus exposure and HLA in healthy donors. Study-wide results and caveats: Accounts indicate the classifier identified cytomegalovirus status with strong specificity and sensitivity. Listed as cytomegalovirus-associated were 150 or so TCR beta chains.

Libraries were prepared by immunoSEQ multiplex PCR; TCRdb keeps only in-frame clonotypes and omits some of them. Of 45,000 or so clones listed, 80% to 95% are singletons. A note on this clone: Its antigen is unknown.

Germline V gene sequence: CDR1 SGHTA, CDR2 FQGNSA. This CDR3 spans 14 amino acids. The ends lost 5 bases at V and 0 bases at J; junction bases unmatched: 4. The TCR originated in a young woman in good health and CMV-seronegative. The specimen sequenced was PBMCs. The J gene is TRBJ2-7, the V gene TRBV7-2; TRBD2 aligns across 7 bases. CDR3 sequence: CASSQGGSSYEQYF. CDR3 DNA sequence: TGTGCCAGCAGCCAGGGCGGGAGCTCCTACGAGCAGTACTTC. Based on the CDR3 plus reference TRBV7-2 and TRBJ2-7, the full variable domain is GAGVSQSPSNKVTEKGKDVELRCDPISGHTALYWYRQSLGQGLEFLIYFQGNSAPDKSGLPSDRFSAERTGGSVSTLTIQRTQQEDSAVYLCASSQGGSSYEQYFGPGTRLTVT.